One sample yielded the 10 T cell receptor beta chains listed below, sequenced in a study of T cells in Graves' hyperthyroidism and ophthalmopathy. Authors of the study amplified TCR beta CDR3 regions from RNA transcripts. TCR CDR3 regions were first amplified by RT-PCR with HTBI primers. TCRdb processed the multiplex PCR reads anew with MiXCR; each CDR3 protein has one entry. The sample contains some 350,000 distinct CDR3 sequences, roughly an eighth of which appear only once. The sequenced sample consisted of blood. The receptors originated from a woman in her thirties or forties with Graves' ophthalmopathy.

The gene calls are TRBV15 and TRBJ2-5; D gene unclear. V dropped 0 bases and J dropped 5 bases, with 7 bases sitting between them. Germline CDR1 and CDR2: LNHNV and YYDKDF (reference sequence). This CDR3 is 13 amino acids long. The CDR3 DNA reads TGTGCCACCAGCAGAGATCAAGGGGAGACCCAGTACTTC. This translates into CATSRDQGETQYF.

There are a few counts of this clonotype. In nucleotides, the CDR3 is TGTGCCAGCAGGAGACAGGGGAGGGGGAACACTGAAGCTTTCTTT. Translation: CASRRQGRGNTEAFF. V gene TRBV6-1 combines with J gene TRBJ1-1; 8 bases are shared with TRBD1. After removal of 6 bases from V and 1 base from J, the junction contained 7 bases not matched to a gene. This CDR3 has 15 residues. Germline-derived CDR1 and CDR2 are MNHNS and SASEGT.

The chain links TRBV30 to TRBJ2-2; D may be TRBD1 (6 bases). The V gene's germline CDR1 is GTSNPN and CDR2 SVGIG (reference sequence). The CDR3 runs 13 residues. V was shortened by 3 bases and J by 6 bases, with 11 bases between the two germline ends. CDR3 nucleotides: TGTGCCTGGAGGACACAGGGCGCCGGGGAGCTGTTTTTT. Translation gives CAWRTQGAGELFF.

As for this clonotype: Compared with germline, one end of the junction differs, possibly owing to a read error. The chain uses TRBV7-9 and TRBJ2-7; D perhaps matches TRBD1 (6 bases). The CDR3 length is 13 residues. CDR1 is SEHNR, CDR2 FQNEAQ, per germline (reference sequence). The CDR3 protein is CASSAQGLYGQYF. Written as DNA, the CDR3 is TGTGCCAGCAGCGCACAGGGTCTCTACGGGCAGTACTTC.

This clonotype was found a few times. The chain couples TRBV30 to TRBJ1-2; D uncertain. This CDR3 contains 13 residues. Deletions cut 0 bases from V and 8 bases from J, with 13 bases between. Germline CDR1 reads GTSNPN; CDR2 reads SVGIG (reference sequence). Written as DNA, the CDR3 is TGTGCCTGGAGTGTACTGTCCCTCGGGGGCTACACCTTC. This translates into CAWSVLSLGGYTF. Supplemented by reference TRBV30 and TRBJ1-2, the full variable domain reads SQTIHQWPATLVQPVGSPLSLECTVEGTSNPNLYWYRQAAGRGLQLLFYSVGIGQISSEVPQNLSASRPQDRQFILSSKKLLLSDSGFYLCAWSVLSLGGYTFGSGTRLTVV.

In this sample, this clonotype turned up many times. V and J are TRBV29-1 and TRBJ2-1; TRBD1 matches 9 bases. V trimming: 4 bases; J trimming: 7 bases; junction bases outside the gene matches: 8. The germline gives CDR1 SQVTM, CDR2 ANQGSEA. This CDR3 region has 14 residues. The CDR3 is CSVVRQGGENEQFF. In nucleotides, the CDR3 is TGCAGCGTTGTACGACAGGGGGGTGAGAATGAGCAGTTCTTC.

The CDR3 protein is CAISEDRAGDSYEQYF. The CDR3 nucleotides read TGTGCCATCAGTGAGGACAGAGCGGGGGACTCCTACGAGCAGTACTTC. The chain has TRBV10-3 and TRBJ2-7, with TRBD2 matching over 8 bases. CDR1 is ENHRY, CDR2 SYGVKD, per germline. The trim removed 2 bases at V and 0 bases at J, leaving 6 bases unmatched. The length of the CDR3 is 16 residues.

Many counts were recorded for this clonotype. The chain has TRBV2 and TRBJ1-4, with D possibly TRBD1 on 6 matching bases. The V end was cut by 10 bases, the J end by 6 bases, with 15 bases between. Germline values: CDR1 SNHLY, CDR2 FYNNEI. The CDR3 is made up of 13 amino acids. CDR3 amino acids: CATNRVRDEKLFF. The CDR3 nucleotides read TGTGCCACGAACAGGGTACGGGATGAAAAACTGTTTTTT.

At least ten counts were recorded for this clonotype. The chain carries TRBV2 and TRBJ2-3, with TRBD2 matching over 7 bases. Germline CDR1 is SNHLY and CDR2 is FYNNEI. Germline trimming cut 2 bases from V and 4 bases from J; bases unmatched to any gene: 18. This CDR3 region has 19 residues. In DNA, the CDR3 is TGTGCCAGCAGTGAAATTCGAGCGGGGTGGGGCCGTACGGCAGATACGCAGTATTTT. This encodes CASSEIRAGWGRTADTQYF.

This clonotype was counted many times. This chain uses TRBV12-3 or TRBV12-4 with TRBJ1-5; D possibly corresponds to TRBD1 (5 bases). The CDR3 loop spans 14 amino acids. V lost 4 bases and J 3 bases, leaving 10 bases between the germline ends. The CDR3 bases are TGTGCCAGCAGTTGGGACGGATACAATCAGCCCCAGCATTTT. This translates into CASSWDGYNQPQHF.